This TCR beta chain was sequenced for a study of shared clonotypes between healthy human individuals. TCRdb's copy holds only in-frame clones and misses some; the assay was immunoSEQ multiplex PCR. The repertoire holds about 2 million clones, 85% to 95% seen once, with 1.1% in the top ten. Regarding the study as a whole: Tissue TCR repertoires likely differ from these blood-only repertoires. Since donors were few, the genetic and exposure-history diversity represented was limited.

The ends were cut back, 4 bases at V and 0 bases at J, with 8 bases in the middle. CDR3 size: 14 residues. Germline V lookup: CDR1 SGDLS, CDR2 YYNGEE. A remark on this clone: Its antigen is undetermined.

Naivety among CD8 cells was defined by CD45RO negativity and positive CCR7 selection, thereby excluding terminally differentiated effector memory CD45RA+ cells. The V and J genes are TRBV9 and TRBJ1-3, with a tentative D call TRBD1 (5 bases). The sample was naive CD8+ T cells sorted from blood. This TCR came from a man aged 18 to 35 in good health. The CDR3 DNA reads TGTGCCAGCAGCAACGGGGCCTCTGGAAACACCATATATTTT. The encoded protein is CASSNGASGNTIYF.